One and the same sample provided the 17 T cell receptor beta chains below, sequenced in a study of cytomegalovirus exposure and HLA in healthy donors. PCR primers comprised 60 Vbeta and 13 Jbeta primers. The data were produced by immunoSEQ multiplex PCR, yet TCRdb's version contains in-frame clones alone and is incomplete. The profile shows roughly 150,000 clones, approximately 84% of them singletons. Material: PBMCs. These receptors came from a young man in good health and CMV-seronegative.

This rearrangement joins TRBV6-5 to TRBJ2-6; perhaps TRBD1 as D (6 bases). The CDR3 extends over 15 amino acids. V was clipped by 6 bases and J by 0 bases, with 9 bases between them. From germline, CDR1 is MNHEY and CDR2 SVGAGI. This chain's CDR3 is CASRETGSGANVLTF. CDR3 nucleotides: TGTGCCAGCAGAGAGACAGGCTCTGGGGCCAACGTCCTGACTTTC.

The CDR3 loop is CASSEIWWDRTKDEQFF. The DNA for the CDR3 is TGTGCCAGCAGTGAAATCTGGTGGGACAGGACGAAGGATGAGCAGTTCTTC. This sequence joins TRBV6-1 and TRBJ2-1, with 8 bases lining up with TRBD1. The germline CDR1 and CDR2 sequences are MNHNS and SASEGT. CDR3 length: 17 amino acids. V dropped 2 bases and J dropped 8; count of bases not matched to a gene: 14.

The chain links TRBV30 to TRBJ2-1, with TRBD2 as a possible D gene (6 bases). CDR1 is GTSNPN and CDR2 is SVGIG in the germline V gene (reference sequence). CDR3 size: 16 residues. With 4 bases removed from V and 4 bases from J, the gap between germline ends came to 20 bases. The CDR3 loop is CAWMETWASVYNEQFF. In DNA, the CDR3 is TGTGCCTGGATGGAGACGTGGGCTAGCGTATACAATGAGCAGTTCTTC.

The chain is built from TRBV10-3 and TRBJ2-4; 9 nucleotides agree with TRBD1. Germline loops: CDR1 ENHRY, CDR2 SYGVKD. The CDR3 is made up of 14 amino acids. The trim removed 4 bases at V and 6 bases at J, leaving 4 bases unmatched. The CDR3 reads CAISGDRDLNIQYF. CDR3 DNA sequence: TGTGCCATCAGTGGGGACAGGGATTTAAACATTCAGTACTTC.

Worth noting for this clone: A read error is likely, as this CDR3 ends without the conserved phenylalanine or tryptophan. No DNA is shown, since the ends of the CDR3 on it are uncertain; the CDR3 is the one TCRdb lists. V and J are TRBV7-9 and TRBJ1-1; the table's D call of TRBD1 was not tested on the DNA. Germline CDR1 is SEHNR and CDR2 is FQNEAQ (reference sequence). Termini included, the CDR3 measures 12 amino acids. CDR3: CASSLPGTALTG.

This chain links TRBV2 with TRBJ2-7; the match to TRBD2 covers 8 bases. The ends lost 8 bases at V and 2 bases at J; junction bases unmatched: 5. The CDR3 sequence is 13 residues long. From germline, CDR1 is SNHLY and CDR2 FYNNEI. CDR3 sequence: CASVGSGAYEQYF. CDR3 nucleotide sequence: TGTGCCAGCGTGGGTAGCGGGGCCTACGAGCAGTACTTC.

The chain uses TRBV14 and TRBJ1-5; D may be TRBD1 (6 bases). Germline CDR1 is SGHDN and CDR2 is FVKESK. V lost 1 base to trimming and J lost 3 bases, with 19 bases between them. The CDR3 has 18 residues. CDR3 DNA: TGTGCCAGCAGCCAAGTCGAGGGGGGGACCTGGGACAATCAGCCCCAGCATTTT. Translation: CASSQVEGGTWDNQPQHF. Looking up the rest from reference TRBV14 and TRBJ1-5 gives the full variable domain: EAGVTQFPSHSVIEKGQTVTLRCDPISGHDNLYWYRRVMGKEIKFLLHFVKESKQDESGMPNNRFLAERTGGTYSTLKVQPAELEDSGVYFCASSQVEGGTWDNQPQHFGDGTRLSIL.

The rearrangement joins TRBV4-3 to TRBJ2-7; the D gene is possibly TRBD2 (6 bases). The CDR3 length is 15 residues. Per germline, CDR1 LGHNA and CDR2 YSLEER. Trimming took 1 base from V and 2 from J, leaving 12 bases between them. Here the CDR3 reads CASSQGSGEAYEQYF. CDR3 sequence (DNA): TGCGCCAGCAGCCAAGGGTCGGGAGAGGCCTACGAGCAGTACTTC.

J is TRBJ2-7 and V is TRBV5-1, with D possibly matching TRBD2 (5 bases). Germline-derived CDR1 and CDR2 are SGHRS and YFSETQ. This CDR3 is built from 12 residues. The V gene lost 4 bases and the J gene lost 5 bases, with 10 bases spanning the gap. DNA of the CDR3: TGCGCCAGCAGCCCCGGGGTACACGAGCAGTACTTC. Protein: CASSPGVHEQYF.

The V call is TRBV4-3, the J call TRBJ2-3; 7 positions match TRBD1. This CDR3 contains 18 residues. The germline CDR1 and CDR2 sequences are LGHNA and YSLEER. The V gene end was trimmed by 1 base and the J gene end by 2 bases; junction bases not matched to a gene: 12. CDR3 nucleotide sequence: TGCGCCAGCAGCCAAGTATCAGGGGGAGACTACTCCACAGATACGCAGTATTTT. The encoded protein is CASSQVSGGDYSTDTQYF.

V is TRBV11-2 and J is TRBJ2-2; 7 bases map to TRBD2. The V gene end was trimmed by 6 bases and the J gene end by 2 bases; junction bases not matched to a gene: 9. Germline V gene sequence: CDR1 SGHAT, CDR2 FQNNGV. The CDR3 length is 16 residues. For the CDR3, the DNA is TGTGCCAGCAGTTATCTTTCGGGGGGAAACACCGGGGAGCTGTTTTTT. Residues: CASSYLSGGNTGELFF. Variable domain in full (rest from reference TRBV11-2 and TRBJ2-2): EAGVAQSPRYKIIEKRQSVAFWCNPISGHATLYWYQQILGQGPKLLIQFQNNGVVDDSQLPKDRFSAERLKGVDSTLKIQPAKLEDSAVYLCASSYLSGGNTGELFFGEGSRLTVL.

This clone has more than one count but fewer than ten. The CDR3 DNA follows: TGTGCCAGCAGCTTAGCAGCCCGAGGGGGCTATGGCTACACCTTC. It yields the protein CASSLAARGGYGYTF. This chain connects TRBV13 to TRBJ1-2; TRBD1 is a possible D gene (6 bases). V lost 1 base and J lost 4, with 13 bases in between. CDR1 is PRHDT, CDR2 FYEKMQ, per germline (reference sequence). The length of the CDR3 is 15 residues.

The V call is TRBV30, the J call TRBJ1-2; 7 nucleotides line up with TRBD1. Trimming removed 0 bases from V and 8 bases from J; junction bases left unmatched: 6. Germline CDR1 GTSNPN, CDR2 SVGIG (reference sequence). The CDR3 contains 13 residues. The CDR3 spells CAWSVVGRGGYTF. The DNA for the CDR3 is TGTGCCTGGAGTGTAGTGGGCAGGGGGGGCTACACCTTC.

The V call is TRBV9, the J call TRBJ1-2; 8 bases line up with TRBD1. CDR3 length: 14 residues. Germline V gene sequence: CDR1 SGDLS, CDR2 YYNGEE. The V and J ends lost 4 bases and 4 bases, in that order; junction bases with no gene match: 6. The CDR3 reads CASSSPGQVYGYTF. In nucleotides, the CDR3 is TGTGCCAGCAGCTCCCCGGGACAGGTCTATGGCTACACCTTC.

The V gene is TRBV9, the J gene TRBJ2-1; no definite D call. The V end lost 0 bases, the J end lost 0 bases, and 19 bases lay between the germline ends. Germline V gene lookup returns CDR1 SGDLS and CDR2 YYNGEE. This CDR3 comprises 19 residues. This CDR3 is CASSVDGHSGFGSYNEQFF. In DNA form, the CDR3 reads TGTGCCAGCAGCGTAGATGGTCATAGTGGTTTTGGCTCCTACAATGAGCAGTTCTTC.

The V gene is TRBV10-3, the J gene TRBJ2-1, with 9 positions matching TRBD1. Germline V gene data show CDR1 as ENHRY and CDR2 as SYGVKD. V shed 10 bases, J shed 4 bases, and the junction held 14 bases outside the gene matches. The CDR3 consists of 16 residues. CDR3 sequence reads: CATSPSDRGGYNEQFF. In nucleotides, the CDR3 is TGTGCCACTTCCCCGAGCGACAGGGGGGGTTACAATGAGCAGTTCTTC.

This clone was seen many times. The genes are TRBV2 and TRBJ1-5; no clear D. The germline V gene has CDR1 SNHLY and CDR2 FYNNEI. CDR3 length: 13 residues. V gave up 8 bases and J gave up 5 bases, with 13 bases separating them. The CDR3 protein is CASGDNPYQPQHF. CDR3 sequence (DNA): TGTGCCAGCGGCGACAACCCGTATCAGCCCCAGCATTTT.